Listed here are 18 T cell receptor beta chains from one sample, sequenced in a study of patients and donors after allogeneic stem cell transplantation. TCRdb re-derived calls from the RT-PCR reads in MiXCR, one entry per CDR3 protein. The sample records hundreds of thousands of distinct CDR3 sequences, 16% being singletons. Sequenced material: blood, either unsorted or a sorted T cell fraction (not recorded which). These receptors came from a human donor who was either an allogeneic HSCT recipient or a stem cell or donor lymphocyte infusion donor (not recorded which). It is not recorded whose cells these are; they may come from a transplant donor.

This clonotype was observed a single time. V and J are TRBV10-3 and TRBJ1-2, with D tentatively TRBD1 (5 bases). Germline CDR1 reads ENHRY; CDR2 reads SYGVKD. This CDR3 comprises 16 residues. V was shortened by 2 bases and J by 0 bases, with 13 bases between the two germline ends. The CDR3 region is CAISEGLGPANYGYTF. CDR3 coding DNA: TGTGCCATCAGTGAGGGGTTGGGGCCTGCTAACTATGGCTACACCTTC.

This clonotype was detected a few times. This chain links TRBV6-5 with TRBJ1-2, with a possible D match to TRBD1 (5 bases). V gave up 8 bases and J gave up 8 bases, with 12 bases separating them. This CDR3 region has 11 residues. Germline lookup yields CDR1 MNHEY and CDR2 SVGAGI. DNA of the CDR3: TGTGCCAGCGACGGGGCGGGAGGCTACACCTTC. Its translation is CASDGAGGYTF.

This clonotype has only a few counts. CDR3 sequence reads: CSARAPGLARADTQYF. The CDR3 DNA follows: TGCAGTGCTAGAGCCCCGGGACTAGCTAGGGCAGATACGCAGTATTTT. The chain links TRBV20-1 to TRBJ2-3; 9 nucleotides match TRBD2. Germline CDR1 DFQATT, CDR2 SNEGSKA (reference sequence). Trimming removed 1 base from V and 4 bases from J; junction bases left unmatched: 9. The CDR3 is 16 residues long.

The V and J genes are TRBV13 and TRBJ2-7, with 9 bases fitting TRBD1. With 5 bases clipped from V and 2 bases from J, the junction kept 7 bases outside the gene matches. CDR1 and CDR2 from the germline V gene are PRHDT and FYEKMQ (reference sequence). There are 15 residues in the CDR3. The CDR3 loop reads CASSLTRTGAYEQYF. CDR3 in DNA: TGTGCCAGCAGCCTCACCCGGACAGGGGCCTACGAGCAGTACTTC.

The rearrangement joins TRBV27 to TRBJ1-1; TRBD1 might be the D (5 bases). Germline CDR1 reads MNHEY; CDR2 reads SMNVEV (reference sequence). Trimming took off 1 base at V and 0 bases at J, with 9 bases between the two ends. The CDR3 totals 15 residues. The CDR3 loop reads CASSLLRGMNTEAFF. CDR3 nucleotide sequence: TGTGCCAGCAGTTTATTAAGGGGAATGAACACTGAAGCTTTCTTT.

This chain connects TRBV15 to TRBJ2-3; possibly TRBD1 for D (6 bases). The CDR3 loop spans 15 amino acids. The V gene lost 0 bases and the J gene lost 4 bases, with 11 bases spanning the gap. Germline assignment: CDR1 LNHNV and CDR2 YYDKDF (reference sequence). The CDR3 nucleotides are TGTGCCACCAGCAGAGATCTGGGGGCGTCAGATACGCAGTATTTT. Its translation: CATSRDLGASDTQYF.

In DNA form, the CDR3 reads TGTGCCAGCAGAACCGGGACTAGCGGGAGGCGGACAGATACGCAGTATTTT. Translated: CASRTGTSGRRTDTQYF. The chain employs TRBV6-1 and TRBJ2-3; 15 nucleotides match TRBD2. CDR1 and CDR2 from the germline V gene are MNHNS and SASEGT. After removal of 6 bases from V and 3 bases from J, the junction contained 7 bases not matched to a gene. This CDR3 contains 17 residues.

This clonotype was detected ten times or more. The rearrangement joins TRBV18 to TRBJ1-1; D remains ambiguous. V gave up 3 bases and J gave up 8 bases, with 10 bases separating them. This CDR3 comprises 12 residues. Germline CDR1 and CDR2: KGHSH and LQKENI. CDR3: CASSPHGVEAFF. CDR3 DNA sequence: TGTGCCAGCTCACCTCACGGGGTAGAAGCTTTCTTT.

CDR3 amino acids: CSARGVLGIDEQFF. CDR3 in DNA: TGCAGTGCTAGGGGGGTTCTAGGTATCGATGAGCAGTTCTTC. V usage is TRBV20-1 and J usage is TRBJ2-1; TRBD1 or TRBD2 may be the D gene (5 bases each). The V gene lost 3 bases and the J gene lost 8 bases, with 17 bases spanning the gap. The CDR3 has 14 amino acids. Germline CDR1 DFQATT, CDR2 SNEGSKA (reference sequence).

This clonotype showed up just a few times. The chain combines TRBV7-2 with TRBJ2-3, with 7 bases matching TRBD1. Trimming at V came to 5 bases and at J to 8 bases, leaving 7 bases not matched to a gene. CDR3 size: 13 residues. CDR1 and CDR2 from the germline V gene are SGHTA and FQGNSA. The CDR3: CASSPKDRATQYF. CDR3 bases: TGTGCCAGCAGCCCTAAAGACAGGGCTACGCAGTATTTT.

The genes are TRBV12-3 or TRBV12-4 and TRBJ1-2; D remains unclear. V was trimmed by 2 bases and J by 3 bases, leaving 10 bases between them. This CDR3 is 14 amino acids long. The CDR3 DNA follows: TGTGCCAGCAGTTTACAGCCAGCCTACTATGGCTACACCTTC. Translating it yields CASSLQPAYYGYTF.

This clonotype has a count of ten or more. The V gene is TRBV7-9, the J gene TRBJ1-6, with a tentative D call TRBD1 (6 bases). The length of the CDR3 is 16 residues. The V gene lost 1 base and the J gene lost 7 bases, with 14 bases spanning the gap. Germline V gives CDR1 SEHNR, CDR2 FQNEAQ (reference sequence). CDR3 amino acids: CASSLEGGVKNSPLHF. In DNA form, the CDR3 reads TGTGCCAGCAGCTTAGAGGGGGGGGTGAAAAATTCACCCCTCCACTTT.

The CDR3 DNA reads as TGTGCCAGCAGCTCTAAAGCAGATACGCAGTATTTT. Translating it yields CASSSKADTQYF. The genes are TRBV5-6 and TRBJ2-3; D gene unclear. The germline V gene encodes CDR1 SGHDT and CDR2 YYEEEE. The V end was cut by 3 bases, the J end by 4 bases, with 6 bases between. This CDR3 has 12 amino acids. Looking up the rest from reference TRBV5-6 and TRBJ2-3 gives the full variable domain: DAGVTQSPTHLIKTRGQQVTLRCSPKSGHDTVSWYQQALGQGPQFIFQYYEEEERQRGNFPDRFSGHQFPNYSSELNVNALLLGDSALYLCASSSKADTQYFGPGTRLTVL.

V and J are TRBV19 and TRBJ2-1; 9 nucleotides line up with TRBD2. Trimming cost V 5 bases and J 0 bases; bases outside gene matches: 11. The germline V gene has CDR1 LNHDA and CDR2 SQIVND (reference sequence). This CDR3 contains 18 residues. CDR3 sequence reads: CASSSVTGTSFSYNEQFF. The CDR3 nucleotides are TGTGCCAGTAGTTCCGTAACAGGGACTAGCTTCTCCTACAATGAGCAGTTCTTC.

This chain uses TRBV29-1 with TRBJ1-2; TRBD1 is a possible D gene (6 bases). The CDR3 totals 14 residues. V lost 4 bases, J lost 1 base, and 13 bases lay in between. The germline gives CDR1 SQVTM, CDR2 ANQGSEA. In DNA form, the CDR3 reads TGCAGCGTTGCGACAGGAAGTAGTAACTATGGCTACACCTTC. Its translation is CSVATGSSNYGYTF.

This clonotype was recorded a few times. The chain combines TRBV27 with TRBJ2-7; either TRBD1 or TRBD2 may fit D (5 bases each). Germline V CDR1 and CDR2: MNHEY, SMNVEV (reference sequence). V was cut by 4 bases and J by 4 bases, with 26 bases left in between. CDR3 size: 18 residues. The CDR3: CASSWLPPGPGRAYEQYF. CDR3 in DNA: TGTGCCAGCAGTTGGCTCCCTCCGGGTCCAGGGAGAGCTTACGAGCAGTACTTC.

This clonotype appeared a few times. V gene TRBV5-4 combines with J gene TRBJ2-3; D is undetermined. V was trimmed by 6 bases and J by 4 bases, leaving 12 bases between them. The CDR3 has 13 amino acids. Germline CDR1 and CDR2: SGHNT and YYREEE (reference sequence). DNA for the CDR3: TGTGCCAGCACCTCCGGCCTACCAGATACGCAGTATTTT. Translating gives CASTSGLPDTQYF.

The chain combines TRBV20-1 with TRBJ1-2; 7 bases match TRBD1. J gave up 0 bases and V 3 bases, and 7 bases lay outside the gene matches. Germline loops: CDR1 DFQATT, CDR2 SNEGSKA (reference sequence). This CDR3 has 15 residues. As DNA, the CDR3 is TGCAGTGCTAGCCTCAGGGGGGGATCTAACTATGGCTACACCTTC. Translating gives CSASLRGGSNYGYTF.